This TCR beta chain was retrieved from a study of blood T cell repertoires in COVID-19 (TCRdb year 2020). A note on the overall study: Samples from collaborators originated in the United States, Italy and Spain and spanned both the acute and convalescent phases of COVID-19. The repertoires were released in a freely available public database meant as a resource for research on the immune response to SARS-CoV-2. Deeply sampled blood TCRbeta repertoires from subjects exposed to, actively infected with, or recovered from COVID-19 were included in the dataset. Nearly every sample came with metadata listing a de-identified subject ID, COVID-19 status, age in years and sex. Where HLA class I and class II types were available, the types were taken from metadata supplied by the sample provider, not from assay-based typing. The material from the prospective study consisted of cDNA or gDNA derived from T cells, B-cell-depleted T cells, or PBMCs. The samples were drawn from the first 160 participants of the ongoing ImmuneRACE study and from 950 to 1,500 subjects provided by 6 global collaborators.

For this clone: Its antigen is currently not known. Per-nucleotide qualities are absent, and no much larger clonotype sits a single base away.

Each collaborating institution followed its own protocols to collect whole blood in K2EDTA tubes. For TCRbeta analysis, collaborators shipped samples as frozen whole blood, isolated PBMCs, or DNA extracted from either of those sample types. General study outcomes and caveats: The amount of clinical and demographic metadata varied by source and participant and was provided uncurated.

The immunoSEQ Assay, a bias-controlled multiplex PCR, was used to amplify TCRbeta CDR3 regions from genomic DNA. The source study handled its data this way. The number of nucleated cells in each sample was estimated by amplification of reference gene primers within the assay. To quantify the absolute abundance of each unique TCRbeta CDR3 rearrangement, sequence reads were collapsed and filtered. For each sample, productive Simpson clonality was calculated by taking the square root of Simpson's diversity index across productive rearrangements. In its TCRdb copy, this immuneACCESS table keeps in-frame sequences only and misses some clones. Where compared with another copy, unresolved V genes explain less than half of these, and the others have no known cause. V and J calls and clone size are given by that table; D and trimming were obtained from the DNA. Here the sample has approximately 70,000 clones; around 80% occur a single time. Around 20% of the sample is held by the ten biggest clonotypes.

The CDR3 goes from the cysteine to the phenylalanine over 10 residues. The CDR3 DNA has 30 bases and is translated from base 1. For this chain, trimming is 5 bases at the V end and 12 bases at the J end, and the number of junction bases without a gene match is 3. The germline V gene encodes CDR1 GTSNPN and CDR2 SVGIG (reference sequence). This sequence uses TRBV30 and TRBJ2-3; 9 nucleotides in the junction match TRBD1. The sample taken for sequencing was peripheral blood. This clonotype was sampled from a human donor in a cohort sampled during active COVID-19. The DNA sequence is TGTGCCTGGGGGGACAGGGAACAGTATTTT. It codes for CAWGDREQYF.